These T cell receptor beta chains were read from a single sample in a study of shared clonotypes between healthy human individuals. Sequencing used immunoSEQ multiplex PCR; TCRdb keeps in-frame clones, though not all of them. Among roughly 1.5 million clones listed, approximately 98% were seen once. Sequencing input: naive CD4+ T cells sorted from blood. Receptors originate from a man aged 25 to 40 in good health. CDR3s include the opening cysteine and the closing phenylalanine or tryptophan. Fields, in order: clone size, V gene, J gene, D gene, CDR3 protein, CDR3 DNA. D genes are given only for firm matches. A row's size may be missing; if present it is once, few, many or a size class.

clone size: few
V gene: TRBV2
J gene: TRBJ2-2
D gene: .
CDR3 protein: CASRMGQSNTGELFF
CDR3 DNA: TGTGCCAGCAGAATGGGACAATCGAACACCGGGGAGCTGTTTTTT

clone size: once
V gene: TRBV10-1
J gene: TRBJ1-3
D gene: TRBD1
CDR3 protein: CASSGQGRSGNTIYF
CDR3 DNA: TGCGCCAGCAGTGGACAGGGAAGATCTGGAAACACCATATATTTT

clone size: .
V gene: TRBV2
J gene: TRBJ2-7
D gene: .
CDR3 protein: CASRLLTGESYEQYF
CDR3 DNA: TGTGCCAGCAGGCTTCTAACGGGAGAGTCCTACGAGCAGTACTTC

clone size: once
V gene: TRBV5-1
J gene: TRBJ2-2
D gene: TRBD2
CDR3 protein: CASSLAALAGNTGELFF
CDR3 DNA: TGCGCCAGCAGCTTGGCCGCCCTAGCGGGGAACACCGGGGAGCTGTTTTTT

clone size: .
V gene: TRBV28
J gene: TRBJ1-5
D gene: .
CDR3 protein: CASSFTGGMAQHF
CDR3 DNA: TGTGCCAGCAGTTTTACGGGCGGGATGGCCCAGCATTTT

clone size: .
V gene: TRBV7-9
J gene: TRBJ2-1
D gene: TRBD2
CDR3 protein: CASTPLRPSSGPGGGGQFF
CDR3 DNA: TGTGCCAGCACACCCCTGAGGCCCTCGAGCGGGCCGGGGGGTGGGGGGCAGTTCTTC

clone size: .
V gene: TRBV21-1
J gene: TRBJ2-5
D gene: .
CDR3 protein: CASSPIRAWEAQETQYF
CDR3 DNA: TGTGCCAGCAGCCCGATCCGGGCCTGGGAGGCACAAGAGACCCAGTACTTC

clone size: .
V gene: TRBV6-6
J gene: TRBJ1-2
D gene: TRBD1
CDR3 protein: CASRDRDYGYTF
CDR3 DNA: TGTGCCAGCCGGGACAGGGACTATGGCTACACCTTC

clone size: .
V gene: TRBV9
J gene: TRBJ2-5
D gene: TRBD2
CDR3 protein: CASSAGTSEETQYF
CDR3 DNA: TGTGCCAGCAGCGCCGGGACTAGCGAGGAGACCCAGTACTTC

clone size: .
V gene: TRBV28
J gene: TRBJ1-1
D gene: .
CDR3 protein: CASSLFTAPAFF
CDR3 DNA: TGTGCCAGCAGTTTATTTACAGCGCCGGCTTTCTTT

clone size: .
V gene: TRBV28
J gene: TRBJ2-7
D gene: .
CDR3 protein: CGVGRRLSYEQYF
CDR3 DNA: TGTGGGGTGGGGCGCAGGCTCTCCTACGAGCAGTACTTC

clone size: once
V gene: TRBV9
J gene: TRBJ2-3
D gene: TRBD2
CDR3 protein: CASSVELAANTDTQYF
CDR3 DNA: TGTGCCAGCAGCGTAGAACTAGCGGCCAACACAGATACGCAGTATTTT

clone size: once
V gene: TRBV5-1
J gene: TRBJ2-4
D gene: .
CDR3 protein: CASSLRGSKNIQYF
CDR3 DNA: TGCGCCAGCAGCCTCAGGGGTTCCAAAAACATTCAGTACTTC

clone size: .
V gene: TRBV9
J gene: TRBJ2-1
D gene: .
CDR3 protein: CASSGPSYNEQFF
CDR3 DNA: TGTGCCAGCAGTGGACCTTCCTACAATGAGCAGTTCTTC

clone size: .
V gene: TRBV5-1
J gene: TRBJ2-5
D gene: TRBD2
CDR3 protein: CASSGEGETQYF
CDR3 DNA: TGCGCCAGCAGCGGGGAGGGAGAGACCCAGTACTTC

clone size: .
V gene: TRBV28
J gene: TRBJ2-7
D gene: .
CDR3 protein: CASRPDSYEQYF
CDR3 DNA: TGTGCCAGCAGACCGGACAGCTACGAGCAGTACTTC

clone size: once
V gene: TRBV28
J gene: TRBJ1-5
D gene: .
CDR3 protein: CASSLRTENRPQHF
CDR3 DNA: TGTGCCAGCAGTTTAAGGACAGAGAATCGACCCCAGCATTTT

clone size: .
V gene: TRBV5-1
J gene: TRBJ2-7
D gene: TRBD2
CDR3 protein: CASSSMLAGPGANYEQYF
CDR3 DNA: TGCGCCAGCAGCTCCATGCTAGCGGGACCAGGGGCTAACTACGAGCAGTACTTC

clone size: .
V gene: TRBV10-3
J gene: TRBJ2-4
D gene: .
CDR3 protein: CAISDDGAKNIQYF
CDR3 DNA: TGTGCCATCAGTGATGACGGAGCCAAAAACATTCAGTACTTC

clone size: .
V gene: TRBV5-1
J gene: TRBJ2-5
D gene: TRBD1
CDR3 protein: CASSLVAGGPIQETQYF
CDR3 DNA: TGCGCCAGCAGCTTGGTGGCAGGGGGACCTATACAAGAGACCCAGTACTTC

clone size: .
V gene: TRBV9
J gene: TRBJ1-2
D gene: .
CDR3 protein: CASSVDIRVNYGYTF
CDR3 DNA: TGTGCCAGCAGCGTAGATATCAGGGTTAACTATGGCTACACCTTC

clone size: .
V gene: TRBV7-2
J gene: TRBJ2-7
D gene: .
CDR3 protein: CASSRNDYEQYF
CDR3 DNA: TGTGCCAGCAGCCGCAATGACTACGAGCAGTACTTC